This T cell receptor beta chain was found in a study of OX40 agonist ivuxolimab in advanced cancers. About the research overall: Ivuxolimab was administered intravenously to patients at 0.01 to 10 mg/kg every 2 weeks. A mean age of about 59 years, range about 20 to 79, was recorded, and 80% to 90% were male. The study, taken as a whole, reports: In the 0.1 to 3.0 mg/kg range, CD4+ and CD8+ blood T cells had expanded clonally by week 6.

On this clone: Its antigen is unidentified.

V trimming: 4 bases; J trimming: 4 bases; junction bases outside the gene matches: 8. The CDR3 extends over 16 amino acids. Per germline, CDR1 LGHNT and CDR2 FRNRAP. Blood specimens came from baseline, cycle 4 day 1, and cycle 7 day 1. Sequenced by immunoSEQ multiplex PCR; TCRdb stores in-frame clones only, minus some. The sample has about 22,000 clones, over 60% seen once; the top ten hold about 15%. The material was CD4+ or CD8+ T cells sorted from blood, obtained in a trial of the OX40 agonist ivuxolimab. This receptor was taken from an adult with an advanced solid tumor such as melanoma, head and neck, liver or kidney cancer. The chain is built from TRBV12-5 and TRBJ2-3; TRBD1 agrees at 10 bases. CDR3 sequence: CASGWDRGSPADTQYF. The CDR3 DNA is TGTGCTAGTGGTTGGGACAGGGGTTCACCCGCAGATACGCAGTATTTT.